Described below is a single T cell receptor beta chain sequence and its context. Sequencing ends 3 residues short of the CDR3 end; the germline J gene provides the rest. All participants had a single incident cervical HPV16 infection, and prevalent HPV16 infections were excluded. This entry is derived from a study of T cells in women clearing cervical HPV infection. TCRdb keeps only in-frame clones here, not all; method: immunoSEQ multiplex PCR. Its table records 15,000 to 20,000 clones. The CDR3 has 15 residues. Trimming at V came to 7 bases and at J to 2 bases, leaving 9 bases not matched to a gene. CDR1 and CDR2 (germline): MDHEN, SYDVKM.

Sequences were obtained from blood buffy coat. V and J are TRBV28 and TRBJ1-1; TRBD1 matches at 8 bases. This TCR was sampled from a woman between 18 and 69 years old with a cervical HPV16 infection that either progressed to CIN3+ or cleared (not recorded which). CDR3: CASTPQQGANTEAFF. The DNA read from the CDR3 is TGTGCCAGCACCCCCCAGCAGGGGGCCAACACTGAA.